This T cell receptor beta chain was identified in a study of cytomegalovirus exposure and HLA in healthy donors. Findings and limits, study-wide: TCR beta sequences reportedly predicted the HLA-A and HLA-B alleles of most subjects accurately. Several top significant clusters appeared, in a later analysis, to be linked to common viral pathogens.

Use of 60 Vbeta and 13 Jbeta primers characterized the PCR. The protocol was immunoSEQ multiplex PCR, while the TCRdb copy is restricted to in-frame clones and leaves out a portion. The sample carries 150,000 to 200,000 clones, roughly 76% recorded once. Germline trimming cut 6 bases from V and 5 bases from J; bases unmatched to any gene: 10. The CDR3 sequence is 15 residues long. CDR1 and CDR2 (germline): SGHTA, FQGNSA. Notes on this clone: The target antigen is unknown.

This chain connects TRBV7-2 to TRBJ1-2, with TRBD1 identical over 9 bases. The source is a woman younger than 30 in good health and CMV-seropositive. Material for sequencing was PBMCs. This CDR3 is CASSTGDRARYGYTF. As DNA, the CDR3 is TGTGCCAGCAGTACGGGGGACAGGGCGCGGTATGGCTACACCTTC.